The TCR beta chain described here comes from a study of shared clonotypes between healthy human individuals. Study background: CD8 memory received one plate per donor, CD8 naive two, CD4 memory three and CD4 naive three.

The protocol was immunoSEQ multiplex PCR, while the TCRdb copy is restricted to in-frame clones and leaves out a portion. The table shows roughly 2.5 million clones, with over 85% occurring only once. The receptor comes from a man aged 18 to 29 in good health. Sequenced sample: naive CD4+ T cells sorted from blood. Subset defined: CD45RA+ positively selected.

CDR3 sequence: CASSAGTSGQETQYF. In DNA form, the CDR3 reads TGTGCCAGCAGCGCCGGGACTAGCGGTCAAGAGACCCAGTACTTC. The chain recombines TRBV7-3 with TRBJ2-5; the match to TRBD2 covers 11 bases. The CDR3 is 15 amino acids. CDR1 is SGHTA, CDR2 FQGTGA, per germline. The junction had 4 bases not matched to a gene; V was cut back by 5 bases and J by 2 bases.